The clone carrying this T cell receptor beta chain was detected many times. The antigen is not known. The length of the CDR3 is 13 residues. Germline V gene data show CDR1 as MNHEY and CDR2 as SVGEGT. Trimming stripped 4 bases from V and 5 bases from J, with 9 bases between. This entry comes from a study of spatial heterogeneity in lung cancer. Study-wide background: TCR transcript counts in tumor regions correlated strongly with a T cell module score from matched bulk RNA-seq. Study results and caveats: Tumoral mutation counts were tracked by counts of expanded intratumoral alpha and beta TCRs.

A distinct unique molecular identifier was carried by each TCR cDNA molecule. Using its own MiXCR run on the 5' RACE reads, TCRdb lists one record per CDR3 protein. The sample consists of about 20,000 distinct CDR3 sequences, roughly 3% of them appearing once. Documented time point: sample taken at primary tumor resection. Unsorted samples of tumor, nontumor lung or frozen PBMC had their whole RNA sequenced. Material: lung tumor tissue, obtained at surgery. The chain is built from TRBV6-2 or TRBV6-3 and TRBJ2-1; no firm D call. The TCR comes from a male donor with early-stage non-small cell lung cancer. The CDR3 protein is CASSFSLNNEQFF. For the CDR3, the DNA is TGTGCCAGCAGTTTCAGCCTAAACAATGAGCAGTTCTTC.